Below are 32 T cell receptor beta chains sequenced from a single sample in a study of T cell responses to AZD1222 COVID-19 vaccine. Produced via immunoSEQ multiplex PCR; TCRdb's table is partial and in-frame only. Among about 180,000 clones listed, 85% to 95% were seen once. The sample here was peripheral blood, taken 28 days after the second AZD1222 dose. The source is an adult who received the AZD1222 COVID-19 vaccine.

J is TRBJ1-2 and V is TRBV10-3; TRBD1 matches at 8 bases. V shed 4 bases, J shed 5 bases, and the junction held 9 bases outside the gene matches. The CDR3 runs 15 residues. Germline V gene lookup returns CDR1 ENHRY and CDR2 SYGVKD. The CDR3 loop is CAISAVGDRSYGYTF. DNA of the CDR3: TGTGCCATCAGTGCCGTGGGGGACAGGTCTTATGGCTACACCTTC.

V usage is TRBV6-5 and J usage is TRBJ1-6, with D possibly matching TRBD1 (5 bases). The CDR3 has 14 amino acids. V lost 6 bases, J lost 7 bases, and 13 bases lay in between. Germline lookup yields CDR1 MNHEY and CDR2 SVGAGI. CDR3 sequence: CASSPTGLNSPLHF. CDR3 coding DNA: TGTGCCAGCAGCCCAACAGGCTTAAATTCACCCCTCCACTTT.

The chain carries TRBV6-2 or TRBV6-3 and TRBJ1-2; 10 nucleotides align to TRBD1. V shed 1 base and J 1 base; nucleotides not matched to a gene: 12. The CDR3 extends over 19 amino acids. Germline V CDR1 and CDR2: MNHEY, SVGEGT. CDR3 coding DNA: TGTGCCAGCAGTTACTGGCGCGGGGGACAGGGGACAAGTAACTATGGCTACACCTTC. It specifies CASSYWRGGQGTSNYGYTF.

V and J are TRBV2 and TRBJ1-5; D is possibly TRBD1 (6 bases). CDR1 and CDR2 (germline): SNHLY, FYNNEI. The CDR3 consists of 14 residues. Trimming took 4 bases from V and 4 from J, leaving 11 bases between them. In DNA, the CDR3 is TGTGCCAGCAGTGCCGGACAGTTAAATCAGCCCCAGCATTTT. It is translated as CASSAGQLNQPQHF.

V and J are TRBV16 and TRBJ1-1, with D perhaps matching TRBD1 (5 bases). Looked up from germline, CDR1 is KGHSY and CDR2 is FQNENV. This CDR3 spans 13 amino acids. V was cut by 0 bases and J by 5 bases, with 7 bases left in between. CDR3 region: CASSQSRGTEAFF. CDR3 bases: TGTGCCAGCAGCCAATCTCGGGGGACTGAAGCTTTCTTT.

The rearrangement uses TRBV7-2 and TRBJ1-1; D is ambiguous. The ends were cut back, 7 bases at V and 7 bases at J, with 16 bases in the middle. Germline lookup yields CDR1 SGHTA and CDR2 FQGNSA. The CDR3 has 13 residues. The CDR3 DNA reads as TGTGCCAGCATCGGATGGGAGCTACATGAAGCTTTCTTT. Protein sequence: CASIGWELHEAFF.

This clone was found once. The V gene is TRBV15, the J gene TRBJ2-7; D call uncertain. The CDR3 runs to 13 residues. The germline CDR1 and CDR2 sequences are LNHNV and YYDKDF (reference sequence). Deletions cut 3 bases from V and 1 base from J, with 7 bases between. As DNA, the CDR3 is TGTGCCACCAGCAGGTCCCGATCCTACGAGCAGTACTTC. Translated: CATSRSRSYEQYF.

The chain links TRBV6-6 to TRBJ1-1; D is possibly TRBD1 (6 bases). This CDR3 has 15 residues. V lost 5 bases and J 4 bases, leaving 17 bases between the germline ends. Per the germline V gene, CDR1 is MNHNY and CDR2 is SVGAGI (reference sequence). For the CDR3, the DNA is TGTGCCAGCAGTCCAAGACAGGCTGGGAGCACTGAAGCTTTCTTT. It translates to CASSPRQAGSTEAFF.

This clone was picked up one time. The rearrangement links TRBV5-1 to TRBJ2-5; no reliable D call. V dropped 5 bases and J dropped 2 bases, with 10 bases sitting between them. The CDR3 spans 13 residues. Per germline, CDR1 SGHRS and CDR2 YFSETQ. CDR3 bases: TGCGCCAGCAGTCACGGGCTGCAAGAGACCCAGTACTTC. This translates into CASSHGLQETQYF.

This clone has more than one count but fewer than ten. V usage is TRBV5-6 and J usage is TRBJ2-7; perhaps D is TRBD1 or TRBD2 (6 bases each). CDR3 length equals 13 residues. Germline values: CDR1 SGHDT, CDR2 YYEEEE. V lost 4 bases, J lost 5 bases, and 13 bases lay in between. The CDR3 region is CASSHAGHHEQYF. Written as DNA, the CDR3 is TGTGCCAGCAGCCACGCGGGACATCACGAGCAGTACTTC.

The J gene is TRBJ1-3, the V gene TRBV10-3; D unresolved. Between the trimmed V and J ends, which lost 3 bases and 0 bases, there was a span of 6 bases. In germline, CDR1 is ENHRY, CDR2 SYGVKD. The CDR3 runs to 14 residues. CDR3 region: CAISDRISGNTIYF. CDR3 DNA: TGTGCCATCAGTGACAGGATCTCTGGAAACACCATATATTTT.

This chain connects TRBV5-1 to TRBJ2-7, with D possibly matching TRBD2 (6 bases). This CDR3 is built from 15 residues. Between the trimmed V and J ends, which lost 7 bases and 6 bases, there was a span of 23 bases. The germline gives CDR1 SGHRS, CDR2 YFSETQ. Written as DNA, the CDR3 is TGCGCCAGCGCCCCCGGGACTTCCCGTCCAATCGAGCAGTACTTC. This translates into CASAPGTSRPIEQYF.

DNA for the CDR3: TGTGCCAGCGAATGGGGGCCAGGAGGTTACACCGGGGAGCTGTTTTTT. Its protein is CASEWGPGGYTGELFF. The gene calls are TRBV19 and TRBJ2-2; tentatively, D is TRBD1 (6 bases). CDR1 is LNHDA and CDR2 is SQIVND in the germline V gene (reference sequence). This CDR3 is built from 16 residues. V lost 9 bases and J lost 3, with 20 bases in between.

The chain links TRBV7-3 to TRBJ2-5; a weak D match, TRBD1 (5 bases). CDR3 size: 15 residues. Per the germline V gene, CDR1 is SGHTA and CDR2 is FQGTGA. Trimming stripped 0 bases from V and 2 bases from J, with 10 bases between. Here the CDR3 reads CASSLTRVAQETQYF. The CDR3 DNA sequence: TGTGCCAGCAGCTTAACCAGGGTGGCGCAAGAGACCCAGTACTTC.

The CDR3: CASSWRPSGANVLTF. CDR3 nucleotide sequence: TGCGCCAGCAGCTGGCGTCCCTCTGGGGCCAACGTCCTGACTTTC. The J gene is TRBJ2-6, the V gene TRBV4-1; no clear D. The CDR3 contains 15 residues. V lost 5 bases and J lost 0, with 8 bases in between. Germline CDR1 is MGHRA and CDR2 is YSYEKL.

There are a few counts of this clone. V gene TRBV6-5 combines with J gene TRBJ2-1, with D maybe TRBD2 (5 bases). Germline V gene sequence: CDR1 MNHEY, CDR2 SVGAGI. This CDR3 region has 14 residues. V was clipped by 7 bases and J by 6 bases, with 16 bases between them. The CDR3 nucleotides are TGTGCCAGCAACAACGAGAGGGTTAGCAATGAGCAGTTCTTC. Amino acids: CASNNERVSNEQFF.

The V gene is TRBV14, the J gene TRBJ1-2, with D hard to call. Per the germline V gene, CDR1 is SGHDN and CDR2 is FVKESK. Trimming removed 4 bases from V and 4 bases from J, with 16 bases in between. CDR3 length: 15 amino acids. CDR3 sequence: CASSRDTSETYGYTF. CDR3 nucleotide sequence: TGTGCCAGCAGCCGAGACACCTCTGAGACCTATGGCTACACCTTC.

This clone was observed once. The chain couples TRBV10-3 to TRBJ1-3; a weak D match, TRBD1 (5 bases). This CDR3 is 14 amino acids long. In germline, CDR1 is ENHRY, CDR2 SYGVKD. With 10 bases removed from V and 0 bases from J, the gap between germline ends came to 13 bases. CDR3 nucleotides: TGTGCCACGACAGCTACGTTCTCTGGAAACACCATATATTTT. As protein: CATTATFSGNTIYF.

This chain connects TRBV7-6 to TRBJ2-1, with 13 bases fitting TRBD2. J gave up 9 bases and V 1 base, and 12 bases lay outside the gene matches. Germline V gives CDR1 SGHVS, CDR2 FNYEAQ. The CDR3 runs 18 residues. CDR3 sequence: CASSLEMGLAGTPGEQFF. CDR3 DNA: TGTGCCAGCAGCTTAGAGATGGGACTAGCGGGGACGCCTGGTGAGCAGTTCTTC.

In this sample, this clone turned up once. This sequence joins TRBV29-1 and TRBJ2-1; 7 bases agree with TRBD2. Germline V gene sequence: CDR1 SQVTM, CDR2 ANQGSEA. The CDR3 has 15 amino acids. The trim removed 4 bases at V and 8 bases at J, leaving 14 bases unmatched. This chain's CDR3 is CSVALLTSLLDEQFF. CDR3 DNA sequence: TGCAGCGTTGCCCTCCTGACTAGCCTCTTGGATGAGCAGTTCTTC.

In this sample, this clone turned up once. The chain uses TRBV15 and TRBJ2-1; perhaps TRBD2 as D (5 bases). Trimming removed 1 base from V and 6 bases from J, with 16 bases in between. The CDR3 has 16 residues. Germline V CDR1 and CDR2: LNHNV, YYDKDF (reference sequence). The CDR3: CATSRAAVGVVNEQFF. CDR3 in DNA: TGTGCCACCAGCAGAGCAGCGGTGGGAGTGGTCAATGAGCAGTTCTTC. The full variable domain, its missing parts supplied by reference TRBV15 and TRBJ2-1, is DAMVIQNPRYQVTQFGKPVTLSCSQTLNHNVMYWYQQKSSQAPKLLFHYYDKDFNNEADTPDNFQSRRPNTSFCFLDIRSPGLGDTAMYLCATSRAAVGVVNEQFFGPGTRLTVL.

CDR3 DNA: TGTGCCAGCAGTGAAGTTGGGAACTATGGCTACACCTTC. Residues: CASSEVGNYGYTF. The V gene is TRBV2, the J gene TRBJ1-2; D ambiguous. The germline V gene encodes CDR1 SNHLY and CDR2 FYNNEI. The CDR3 contains 13 residues. Trimming removed 1 base at V and 2 bases at J, with 5 bases between.

The genes are TRBV7-9 and TRBJ1-1, with 9 bases identical to TRBD1. The CDR3 totals 15 residues. CDR1 SEHNR and CDR2 FQNEAQ come from the germline V gene (reference sequence). J gave up 0 bases and V 11 bases, and 10 bases lay outside the gene matches. This CDR3 is CAGDLGQGMNTEAFF. The CDR3 DNA sequence: TGTGCCGGTGATCTGGGACAGGGAATGAACACTGAAGCTTTCTTT.

The chain has TRBV28 and TRBJ1-6; D call uncertain. The CDR3 is made up of 15 amino acids. Germline assignment: CDR1 MDHEN and CDR2 SYDVKM. V was pared by 3 bases and J by 9 bases, with 15 bases between. The CDR3 is CASSFSEGKSSPLHF. The DNA of the CDR3 is TGTGCCAGCAGTTTTTCCGAAGGGAAGAGTTCACCCCTCCACTTT.

V gene TRBV7-9 combines with J gene TRBJ1-1, with unresolved D. CDR1 and CDR2 from the germline V gene are SEHNR and FQNEAQ (reference sequence). The CDR3 is made up of 15 amino acids. V lost 1 base, J lost 1 base, and 10 bases lay in between. CDR3 in DNA: TGTGCCAGCAGCTTAGGTGATAGGCAGAACACTGAAGCTTTCTTT. Protein sequence: CASSLGDRQNTEAFF.

The chain couples TRBV19 to TRBJ1-1; no reliable D call. The CDR3 covers 17 residues. Per germline, CDR1 LNHDA and CDR2 SQIVND (reference sequence). Between the trimmed V and J ends, which lost 5 bases and 4 bases, there was a span of 23 bases. In DNA form, the CDR3 reads TGTGCCAGTAGTCGCACCGGAGTTCCGGGTTTATCCACTGAAGCTTTCTTT. Its protein product is CASSRTGVPGLSTEAFF.

The V call is TRBV10-1, the J call TRBJ2-7; D is possibly TRBD2 (6 bases). The CDR3 runs 13 residues. Germline CDR1 reads WNHNN; CDR2 reads SYGVQD (reference sequence). The V end was cut by 3 bases, the J end by 8 bases, with 14 bases between. Here the CDR3 reads CASSEGLEGQQYF. CDR3 in DNA: TGCGCCAGCAGTGAAGGGTTGGAGGGACAGCAGTACTTC.

The chain has TRBV28 and TRBJ2-1; the match to TRBD2 covers 9 bases. V lost 7 bases to trimming and J lost 1 base; unmatched junction nucleotides: 8. The CDR3 has 16 amino acids. Per the germline V gene, CDR1 is MDHEN and CDR2 is SYDVKM. The CDR3 reads CASKGSSGGSYNEQFF. CDR3 in DNA: TGTGCCAGCAAAGGTAGTAGCGGGGGATCCTACAATGAGCAGTTCTTC.

CDR3 in amino acids: CASTDRGRTEAFF. CDR3 nucleotide sequence: TGTGCCAGCACCGACAGGGGGCGGACTGAAGCTTTCTTT. This sequence joins TRBV7-2 and TRBJ1-1; TRBD1 matches 10 bases. Germline lookup yields CDR1 SGHTA and CDR2 FQGNSA. V lost 7 bases, J lost 5 bases, and 4 bases stayed unmatched. The CDR3 covers 13 residues.

This chain uses TRBV2 with TRBJ2-7; D perhaps matches TRBD1 (5 bases). Germline V CDR1 and CDR2: SNHLY, FYNNEI. CDR3 length: 15 residues. Trimming pared 5 bases from V and 2 bases from J, leaving 16 bases between. The CDR3 region has the DNA TGTGCCAGCAGTCCGAAAACTTCAGGGACCTACGAGCAGTACTTC. Translated: CASSPKTSGTYEQYF. Variable domain in full (rest from reference TRBV2 and TRBJ2-7): EPEVTQTPSHQVTQMGQEVILRCVPISNHLYFYWYRQILGQKVEFLVSFYNNEISEKSEIFDDQFSVERPDGSNFTLKIRSTKLEDSAMYFCASSPKTSGTYEQYFGPGTRLTVT.

This chain links TRBV12-3 or TRBV12-4 with TRBJ1-2; unclear D gene. The V end was cut by 6 bases, the J end by 0 bases, with 5 bases between. The CDR3 length is 12 residues. The CDR3 loop is CASSYSNYGYTF. The CDR3 nucleotides read TGTGCCAGCAGCTACTCTAACTATGGCTACACCTTC.

The V gene is TRBV7-9, the J gene TRBJ2-1; D uncertain. Germline-derived CDR1 and CDR2 are SEHNR and FQNEAQ (reference sequence). Deletions cut 7 bases from V and 8 bases from J, with 21 bases between. The length of the CDR3 is 15 residues. The CDR3: CASTPPGPQAHEQFF. CDR3 sequence (DNA): TGTGCCAGCACCCCACCCGGGCCCCAGGCCCATGAGCAGTTCTTC.